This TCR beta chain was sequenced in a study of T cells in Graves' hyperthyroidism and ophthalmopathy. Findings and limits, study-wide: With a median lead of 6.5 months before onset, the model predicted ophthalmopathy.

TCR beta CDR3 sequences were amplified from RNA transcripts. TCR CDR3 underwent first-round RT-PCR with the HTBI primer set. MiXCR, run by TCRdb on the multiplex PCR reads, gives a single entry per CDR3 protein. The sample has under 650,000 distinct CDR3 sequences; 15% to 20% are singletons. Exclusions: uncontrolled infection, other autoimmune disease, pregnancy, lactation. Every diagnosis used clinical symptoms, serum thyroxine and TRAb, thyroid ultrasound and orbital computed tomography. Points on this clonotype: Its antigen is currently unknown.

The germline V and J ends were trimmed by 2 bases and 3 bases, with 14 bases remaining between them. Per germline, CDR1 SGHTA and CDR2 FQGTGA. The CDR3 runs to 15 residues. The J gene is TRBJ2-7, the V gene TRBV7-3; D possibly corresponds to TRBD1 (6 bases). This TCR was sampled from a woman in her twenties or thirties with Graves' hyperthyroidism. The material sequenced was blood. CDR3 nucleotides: TGTGCCAGCAGCTTAGGTCTGGGGGCCGGCTACGAGCAGTACTTC. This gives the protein CASSLGLGAGYEQYF.